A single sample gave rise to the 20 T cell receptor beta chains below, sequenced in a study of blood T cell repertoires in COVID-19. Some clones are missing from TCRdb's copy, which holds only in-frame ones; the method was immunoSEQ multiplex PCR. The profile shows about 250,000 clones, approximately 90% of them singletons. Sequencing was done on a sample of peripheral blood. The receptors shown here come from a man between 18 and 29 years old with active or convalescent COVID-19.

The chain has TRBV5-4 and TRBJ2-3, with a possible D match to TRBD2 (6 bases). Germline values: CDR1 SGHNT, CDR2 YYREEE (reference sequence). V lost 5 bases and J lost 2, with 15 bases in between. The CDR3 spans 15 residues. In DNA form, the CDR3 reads TGTGCCAGCAGTTTGTCGGGGGAGACCACAGATACGCAGTATTTT. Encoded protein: CASSLSGETTDTQYF.

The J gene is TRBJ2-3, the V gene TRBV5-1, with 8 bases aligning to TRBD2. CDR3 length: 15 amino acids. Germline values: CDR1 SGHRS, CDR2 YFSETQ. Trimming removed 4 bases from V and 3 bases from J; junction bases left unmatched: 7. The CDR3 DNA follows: TGCGCCAGCAGCCCAGCGGGAGTGAGTACAGATACGCAGTATTTT. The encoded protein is CASSPAGVSTDTQYF.

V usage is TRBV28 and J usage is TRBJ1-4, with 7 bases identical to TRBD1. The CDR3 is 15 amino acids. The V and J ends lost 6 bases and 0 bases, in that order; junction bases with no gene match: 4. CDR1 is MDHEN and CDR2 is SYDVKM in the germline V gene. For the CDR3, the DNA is TGTGCCAGCAGGGGGACAGACGCAACTAATGAAAAACTGTTTTTT. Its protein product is CASRGTDATNEKLFF. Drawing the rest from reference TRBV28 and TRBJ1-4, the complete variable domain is DVKVTQSSRYLVKRTGEKVFLECVQDMDHENMFWYRQDPGLGLRLIYFSYDVKMKEKGDIPEGYSVSREKKERFSLILESASTNQTSMYLCASRGTDATNEKLFFGSGTQLSVL.

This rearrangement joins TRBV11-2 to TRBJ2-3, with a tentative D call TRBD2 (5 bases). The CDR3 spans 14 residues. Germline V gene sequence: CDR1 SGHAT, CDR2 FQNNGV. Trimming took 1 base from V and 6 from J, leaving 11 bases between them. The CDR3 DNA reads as TGTGCCAGCAGCTTAGGAGGGATTTCGGATACGCAGTATTTT. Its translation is CASSLGGISDTQYF.

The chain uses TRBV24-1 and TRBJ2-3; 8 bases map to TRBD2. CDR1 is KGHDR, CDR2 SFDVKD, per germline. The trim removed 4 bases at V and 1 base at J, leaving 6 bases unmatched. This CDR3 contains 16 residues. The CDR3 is CATSDPPTSGTDTQYF. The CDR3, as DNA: TGTGCCACCAGTGACCCCCCGACTAGCGGCACAGATACGCAGTATTTT.

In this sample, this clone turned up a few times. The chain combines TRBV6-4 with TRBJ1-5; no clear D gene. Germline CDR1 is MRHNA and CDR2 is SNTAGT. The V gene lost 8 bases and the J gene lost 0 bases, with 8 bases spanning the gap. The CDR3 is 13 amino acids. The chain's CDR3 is CASGVDSNQPQHF. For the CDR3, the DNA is TGTGCCAGCGGTGTAGATAGCAATCAGCCCCAGCATTTT.

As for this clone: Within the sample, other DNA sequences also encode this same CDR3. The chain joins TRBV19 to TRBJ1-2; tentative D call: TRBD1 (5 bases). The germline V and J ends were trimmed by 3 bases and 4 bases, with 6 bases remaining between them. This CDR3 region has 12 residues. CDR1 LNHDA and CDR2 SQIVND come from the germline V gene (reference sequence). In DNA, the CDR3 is TGTGCCAGTAGTATCACAGGCTATGGCTACACCTTC. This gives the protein CASSITGYGYTF.

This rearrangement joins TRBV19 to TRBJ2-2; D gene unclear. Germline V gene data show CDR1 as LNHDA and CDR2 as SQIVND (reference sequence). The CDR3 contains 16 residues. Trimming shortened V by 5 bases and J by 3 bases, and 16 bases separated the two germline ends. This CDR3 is CASSSVSGLHTGELFF. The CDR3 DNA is TGTGCCAGTAGTTCGGTGTCAGGCCTTCACACCGGGGAGCTGTTTTTT.

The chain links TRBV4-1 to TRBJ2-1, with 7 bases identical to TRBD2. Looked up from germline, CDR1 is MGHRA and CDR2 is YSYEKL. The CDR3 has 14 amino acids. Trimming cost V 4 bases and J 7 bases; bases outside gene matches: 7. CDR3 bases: TGCGCCAGCAGCCCTGGGACTATCCTAAATGAGCAGTTCTTC. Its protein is CASSPGTILNEQFF.

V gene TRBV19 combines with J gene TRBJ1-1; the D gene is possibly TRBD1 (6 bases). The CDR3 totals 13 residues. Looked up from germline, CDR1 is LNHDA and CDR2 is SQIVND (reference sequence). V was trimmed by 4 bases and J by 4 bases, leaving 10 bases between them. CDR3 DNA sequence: TGTGCCAGTAGTACCCAGACAGGCACTGAAGCTTTCTTT. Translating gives CASSTQTGTEAFF.

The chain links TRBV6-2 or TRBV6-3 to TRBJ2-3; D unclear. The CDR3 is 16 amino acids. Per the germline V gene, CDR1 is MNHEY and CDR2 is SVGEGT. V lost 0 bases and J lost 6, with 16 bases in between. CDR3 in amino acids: CASSYSGGRRWDTQYF. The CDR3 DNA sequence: TGTGCCAGCAGTTACTCTGGCGGTCGGAGATGGGATACGCAGTATTTT.

CDR3 sequence reads: CASSLEAYSYEQYF. The CDR3 bases are TGTGCCAGCAGCTTGGAAGCCTACTCCTACGAGCAGTACTTC. The rearrangement links TRBV5-8 to TRBJ2-7; D remains ambiguous. This CDR3 contains 14 residues. CDR1 is SGHTS, CDR2 YDEGEE, per germline. Trimming removed 0 bases from V and 0 bases from J, with 7 bases in between.

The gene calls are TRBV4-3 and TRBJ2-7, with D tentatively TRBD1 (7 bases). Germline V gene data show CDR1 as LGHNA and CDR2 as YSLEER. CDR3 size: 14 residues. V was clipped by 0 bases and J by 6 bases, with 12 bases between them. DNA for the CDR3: TGCGCCAGCAGCCAAGACGACAGGGACTTCGAGCAGTACTTC. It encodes CASSQDDRDFEQYF.

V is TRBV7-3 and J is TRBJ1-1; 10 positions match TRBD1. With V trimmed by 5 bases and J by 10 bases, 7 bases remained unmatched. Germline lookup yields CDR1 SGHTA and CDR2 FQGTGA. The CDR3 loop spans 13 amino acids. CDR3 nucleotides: TGTGCCAGCAGCCGGACAGGGGGAGTCGGAGCTTTCTTT. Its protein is CASSRTGGVGAFF.

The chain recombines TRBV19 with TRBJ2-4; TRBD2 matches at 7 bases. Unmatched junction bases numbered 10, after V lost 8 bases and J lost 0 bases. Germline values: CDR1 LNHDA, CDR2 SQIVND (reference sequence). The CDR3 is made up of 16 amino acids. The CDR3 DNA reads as TGTGCCAGTTCACCTAGCGGAACACTAGCCAAAAACATTCAGTACTTC. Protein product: CASSPSGTLAKNIQYF.

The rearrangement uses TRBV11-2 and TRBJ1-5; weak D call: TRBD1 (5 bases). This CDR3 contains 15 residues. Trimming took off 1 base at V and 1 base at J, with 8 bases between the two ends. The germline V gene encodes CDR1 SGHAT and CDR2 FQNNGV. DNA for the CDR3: TGTGCCAGCAGCTTAGGCCAGGGCAGCAATCAGCCCCAGCATTTT. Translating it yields CASSLGQGSNQPQHF. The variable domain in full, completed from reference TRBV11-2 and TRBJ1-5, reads EAGVAQSPRYKIIEKRQSVAFWCNPISGHATLYWYQQILGQGPKLLIQFQNNGVVDDSQLPKDRFSAERLKGVDSTLKIQPAKLEDSAVYLCASSLGQGSNQPQHFGDGTRLSIL.

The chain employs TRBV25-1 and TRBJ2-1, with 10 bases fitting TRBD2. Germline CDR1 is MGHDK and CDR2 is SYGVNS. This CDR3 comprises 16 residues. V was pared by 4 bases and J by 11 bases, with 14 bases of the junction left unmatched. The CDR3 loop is CASSGGRLAGANQQFF. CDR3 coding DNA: TGTGCCAGCAGTGGGGGGAGACTAGCGGGCGCTAATCAGCAGTTCTTC. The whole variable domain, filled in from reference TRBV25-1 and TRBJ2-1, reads EADIYQTPRYLVIGTGKKITLECSQTMGHDKMYWYQQDPGMELHLIHYSYGVNSTEKGDLSSESTVSRIRTEHFPLTLESARPSHTSQYLCASSGGRLAGANQQFFGPGTRLTVL.

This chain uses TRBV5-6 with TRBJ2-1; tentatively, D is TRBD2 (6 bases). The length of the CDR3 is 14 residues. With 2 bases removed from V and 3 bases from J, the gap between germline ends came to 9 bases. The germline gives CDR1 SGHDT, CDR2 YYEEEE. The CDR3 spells CASSLGTYYNEQFF. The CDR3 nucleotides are TGTGCCAGCAGCTTAGGGACTTACTACAATGAGCAGTTCTTC.

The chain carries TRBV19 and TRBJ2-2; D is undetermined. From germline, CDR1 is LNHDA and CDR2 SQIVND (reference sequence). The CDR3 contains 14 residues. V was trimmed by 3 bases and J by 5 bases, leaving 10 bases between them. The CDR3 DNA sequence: TGTGCCAGTAGTATCGGGTATCTAACCGGGGAGCTGTTTTTT. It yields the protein CASSIGYLTGELFF.

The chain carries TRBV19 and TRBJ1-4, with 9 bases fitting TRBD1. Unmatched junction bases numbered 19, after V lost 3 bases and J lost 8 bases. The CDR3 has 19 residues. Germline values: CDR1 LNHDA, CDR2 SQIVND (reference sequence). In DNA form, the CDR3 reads TGTGCCAGTAGTATTCAGGACAGGGGAAGGTCAAGGCGAGGCGAAAAACTGTTTTTT. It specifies CASSIQDRGRSRRGEKLFF.